What follows are 25 T cell receptor beta chains derived from one specimen sequenced in a study of beta chain features in type 1 diabetes. As every portion of the isolated RNA was reverse transcribed, the sequencing read expressed TCRB transcripts. Generated by immunoSEQ multiplex PCR, the TCRdb table keeps only in-frame clones and is missing some. There are 250,000 to 400,000 clones in the sample; 12% to 15% occur only once, and around 7% lies in the top ten. Source material: central memory CD4+ T cells from blood. These receptors came from a man aged 25-45 years in good health.

In this sample, this clone turned up a few times. The rearrangement links TRBV7-2 to TRBJ2-1, with D tentatively TRBD1 (6 bases). Germline CDR1 reads SGHTA; CDR2 reads FQGNSA. This CDR3 spans 14 amino acids. With 5 bases removed from V and 10 bases from J, the gap between germline ends came to 18 bases. CDR3 sequence: CASSSNQQGGEQFF. CDR3 nucleotides: TGTGCCAGCAGCAGTAACCAACAGGGCGGGGAGCAGTTCTTC.

This clone has more than one count but fewer than ten. The V and J genes are TRBV28 and TRBJ1-6, with 7 bases aligning to TRBD1. CDR1 and CDR2 (germline): MDHEN, SYDVKM. The CDR3 consists of 15 residues. V was clipped by 3 bases and J by 7 bases; unmatched bases: 6. CDR3 nucleotide sequence: TGTGCCAGCAGTTTCCCGACAGGGCTAAATTCACCCCTCCACTTT. Translated, it gives CASSFPTGLNSPLHF. Complete variable domain (other parts from reference TRBV28 and TRBJ1-6): DVKVTQSSRYLVKRTGEKVFLECVQDMDHENMFWYRQDPGLGLRLIYFSYDVKMKEKGDIPEGYSVSREKKERFSLILESASTNQTSMYLCASSFPTGLNSPLHFGNGTRLTVT.

This clone was counted a few times. This chain links TRBV7-2 with TRBJ2-1; weak D call: TRBD2 (5 bases). The CDR3 extends over 13 amino acids. Trimming shortened V by 7 bases and J by 7 bases, and 14 bases separated the two germline ends. Germline loops: CDR1 SGHTA, CDR2 FQGNSA. As DNA, the CDR3 is TGTGCCAGCATCCCCCGTCGGGGTAATGAGCAGTTCTTC. This gives the protein CASIPRRGNEQFF.

This chain connects TRBV7-2 to TRBJ2-5; tentatively, D is TRBD2 (5 bases). CDR3 size: 13 residues. Germline V gives CDR1 SGHTA, CDR2 FQGNSA. Trimming left V 7 bases short and J 5 bases short, with 14 bases between. CDR3 nucleotides: TGTGCCAGCAAGACTAACTTGGGGGAGACCCAGTACTTC. As protein: CASKTNLGETQYF.

The V call is TRBV6-6, the J call TRBJ1-2; D remains unclear. V was shortened by 6 bases and J by 2 bases, with 10 bases between the two germline ends. CDR3 length: 13 amino acids. Germline values: CDR1 MNHNY, CDR2 SVGAGI (reference sequence). CDR3 nucleotides: TGTGCCAGCAGCGGGGTCCCGAACTATGGCTACACCTTC. This gives the protein CASSGVPNYGYTF.

The CDR3 bases are TGTGCCAGCAGACCTCGATGGGACAGGTGGGGCTACACCTTC. Encoded protein: CASRPRWDRWGYTF. The chain has TRBV27 and TRBJ1-2, with TRBD1 identical over 8 bases. There are 14 residues in the CDR3. CDR1 is MNHEY and CDR2 is SMNVEV in the germline V gene (reference sequence). V shed 6 bases, J shed 8 bases, and the junction held 11 bases outside the gene matches.

As concerns this clone: This sample also contains other DNA sequences that code for the same CDR3. V and J are TRBV5-1 and TRBJ2-3; TRBD2 aligns across 8 bases. The CDR3 spans 16 residues. The J segment lost 1 base and the V segment lost 1 base, leaving 5 bases of the junction unmatched. Germline CDR1 SGHRS, CDR2 YFSETQ. CDR3 sequence reads: CASSLSQAGGTDTQYF. CDR3 DNA: TGCGCCAGCAGCTTGTCTCAAGCGGGGGGCACAGATACGCAGTATTTT.

This clone came up a few times. The chain has TRBV9 and TRBJ2-1; 9 nucleotides line up with TRBD2. CDR1 and CDR2 (germline): SGDLS, YYNGEE. The J segment lost 9 bases and the V segment lost 0 bases, leaving 7 bases of the junction unmatched. The CDR3 is made up of 15 amino acids. DNA for the CDR3: TGTGCCAGCAGCGTAGCCGTGCGGGAGGGGGCTGAGCAGTTCTTC. This translates into CASSVAVREGAEQFF. Together with reference TRBV9 and TRBJ2-1, the CDR3 gives the full variable domain: DSGVTQTPKHLITATGQRVTLRCSPRSGDLSVYWYQQSLDQGLQFLIQYYNGEERAKGNILERFSAQQFPDLHSELNLSSLELGDSALYFCASSVAVREGAEQFFGPGTRLTVL.

The chain has TRBV5-4 and TRBJ2-1; no clear D gene. Between the trimmed V and J ends, which lost 4 bases and 0 bases, there was a span of 20 bases. Germline V CDR1 and CDR2: SGHNT, YYREEE (reference sequence). The CDR3 length is 18 residues. The chain's CDR3 is CASSKAVSSSSSYNEQFF. In DNA form, the CDR3 reads TGTGCCAGCAGCAAGGCCGTATCTTCTTCAAGCTCCTACAATGAGCAGTTCTTC.

This clone was seen repeatedly, ten times or more. V and J are TRBV5-1 and TRBJ2-1, with D possibly being TRBD1 (6 bases). The CDR3 loop spans 16 amino acids. Between the trimmed V and J ends, which lost 4 bases and 0 bases, there was a span of 14 bases. Germline V lookup: CDR1 SGHRS, CDR2 YFSETQ. The CDR3 here is CASSAGQRSSYNEQFF. The CDR3 DNA is TGCGCCAGCAGCGCCGGACAGAGGAGCTCCTACAATGAGCAGTTCTTC.

The chain links TRBV5-1 to TRBJ1-6; D gene ambiguous. The germline V and J ends were trimmed by 1 base and 8 bases, with 10 bases remaining between them. Germline CDR1 and CDR2: SGHRS and YFSETQ. The CDR3 extends over 14 amino acids. The CDR3 spells CASSLSGLDSPLHF. Here the CDR3 DNA reads TGCGCCAGCAGCTTGTCTGGGTTGGATTCACCCCTCCACTTT.

This clone was seen more than once but under ten times. J is TRBJ1-1 and V is TRBV6-5, with D possibly matching TRBD1 (6 bases). The CDR3 has 15 amino acids. Germline V gene lookup returns CDR1 MNHEY and CDR2 SVGAGI. Trimming shortened V by 6 bases and J by 1 base, and 15 bases separated the two germline ends. CDR3: CASRAAKGENTEAFF. DNA of the CDR3: TGTGCCAGCAGAGCGGCTAAGGGGGAGAACACTGAAGCTTTCTTT.

This chain joins TRBV5-4 and TRBJ1-2; 7 nucleotides agree with TRBD1. The CDR3 has 15 amino acids. Germline values: CDR1 SGHNT, CDR2 YYREEE (reference sequence). V was clipped by 0 bases and J by 8 bases; unmatched bases: 10. This CDR3 reads CASSLGTQGERGYTF. DNA for the CDR3: TGTGCCAGCAGCTTGGGGACCCAGGGGGAGAGGGGCTACACCTTC.

This chain joins TRBV5-6 and TRBJ1-2; D unresolved. V was trimmed by 4 bases and J by 2 bases, leaving 15 bases between them. There are 15 residues in the CDR3. Germline assignment: CDR1 SGHDT and CDR2 YYEEEE. This CDR3 is CASSKRTGENYGYTF. The CDR3 DNA reads TGTGCCAGCAGCAAGCGGACTGGGGAGAACTATGGCTACACCTTC.

Ten or more counts support this clone. V and J are TRBV15 and TRBJ2-3, with unresolved D. V gave up 6 bases and J gave up 0 bases, with 13 bases separating them. From germline, CDR1 is LNHNV and CDR2 YYDKDF (reference sequence). The CDR3 consists of 15 residues. The CDR3 region is CATSTGSTSTDTQYF. The CDR3 bases are TGTGCCACCAGTACCGGGTCCACGAGCACAGATACGCAGTATTTT.

This clone was seen a few times. The chain employs TRBV4-1 and TRBJ1-3, with D perhaps TRBD1 (5 bases). Germline CDR1 is MGHRA and CDR2 is YSYEKL. The V end was cut by 1 base, the J end by 2 bases, with 12 bases between. The CDR3 sequence is 16 residues long. The CDR3 DNA is TGCGCCAGCAGCCAAGCGACCCAGGGAACTGGAAACACCATATATTTT. Translation gives CASSQATQGTGNTIYF.

This clone was seen more than once but under ten times. V is TRBV29-1 and J is TRBJ1-1, with D tentatively TRBD1 (5 bases). CDR3 size: 13 residues. Trimming removed 6 bases from V and 1 base from J, with 12 bases in between. The V gene's germline CDR1 is SQVTM and CDR2 ANQGSEA. CDR3 sequence: CSVADKRNTEAFF. For the CDR3, the DNA is TGCAGCGTGGCGGACAAACGGAACACTGAAGCTTTCTTT.

V gene TRBV27 combines with J gene TRBJ2-2; D is undetermined. Trimming stripped 4 bases from V and 6 bases from J, with 9 bases between. Germline CDR1 is MNHEY and CDR2 is SMNVEV (reference sequence). There are 13 residues in the CDR3. CDR3 in DNA: TGTGCCAGCAGTTGGAAAGGCGCCGGGGAGCTGTTTTTT. Amino acids: CASSWKGAGELFF.

This clone was picked up a small number of times. CDR3 loop: CASSFGQSTDTQYF. CDR3 nucleotide sequence: TGTGCCAGCAGCTTTGGGCAGAGCACAGATACGCAGTATTTT. The rearrangement joins TRBV7-9 to TRBJ2-3; unclear D gene. V lost 3 bases and J lost 0, with 7 bases in between. Germline values: CDR1 SEHNR, CDR2 FQNEAQ (reference sequence). This CDR3 contains 14 residues. Variable domain in full (rest from reference TRBV7-9 and TRBJ2-3): DTGVSQNPRHKITKRGQNVTFRCDPISEHNRLYWYRQTLGQGPEFLTYFQNEAQLEKSRLLSDRFSAERPKGSFSTLEIQRTEQGDSAMYLCASSFGQSTDTQYFGPGTRLTVL.

The chain has TRBV6-5 and TRBJ2-7; possibly TRBD1 or TRBD2 for D (5 bases each). This CDR3 comprises 14 residues. V gave up 4 bases and J gave up 7 bases, with 17 bases separating them. Germline V gene lookup returns CDR1 MNHEY and CDR2 SVGAGI. In DNA, the CDR3 is TGTGCCAGCAGTTCTTTGGGGCGCCCGGGGGAGCAGTACTTC. Translating gives CASSSLGRPGEQYF.

This clone was found a few times. The chain combines TRBV7-2 with TRBJ2-1; TRBD2 matches 10 bases. Losses at the gene ends were 5 bases for V and 5 bases for J; bases not matched to a gene: 3. There are 14 residues in the CDR3. Per germline, CDR1 SGHTA and CDR2 FQGNSA. The CDR3 DNA is TGTGCCAGCAGCGTAACTAGCGGGAACAATGAGCAGTTCTTC. Amino acid sequence: CASSVTSGNNEQFF.

This clone was seen a few times. V and J are TRBV7-6 and TRBJ1-2; the match to TRBD1 covers 8 bases. The junction had 5 bases not matched to a gene; V was cut back by 5 bases and J by 6 bases. Germline CDR1 is SGHVS and CDR2 is FNYEAQ. The CDR3 length is 13 residues. The CDR3 coding sequence is TGTGCCAGCAGCCTTAGACAGGGGAATGGCTACACCTTC. It translates to CASSLRQGNGYTF.

The chain is built from TRBV30 and TRBJ2-1, with TRBD1 matching 9 bases. The J segment lost 6 bases and the V segment lost 5 bases, leaving 2 bases of the junction unmatched. Germline CDR1 reads GTSNPN; CDR2 reads SVGIG (reference sequence). The CDR3 covers 12 residues. DNA of the CDR3: TGTGCCTGGGACAGGGGGAGCAATGAGCAGTTCTTC. Translated: CAWDRGSNEQFF.

CDR3 DNA: TGTGCCAGCAGCTTATCAGGGAACACTGAAGCTTTCTTT. Protein product: CASSLSGNTEAFF. The J gene is TRBJ1-1, the V gene TRBV7-7; D not resolved. The germline gives CDR1 SSHAT, CDR2 FNYEAQ (reference sequence). CDR3 size: 13 residues. Trimming shortened V by 2 bases and J by 1 base, and 5 bases separated the two germline ends.

A note on this clone: One end of the junction is discordant with germline, which a read error may explain. The chain links TRBV7-2 to TRBJ1-5; D remains unclear. Germline values: CDR1 SGHTA, CDR2 FQGNSA. The CDR3 extends over 18 amino acids. DNA for the CDR3: TGCGCCAGCAGCCAAGATCCCCCCGACACACACCGCAATCAGCCCCAGCATTTT. It translates to CASSQDPPDTHRNQPQHF.